This T cell receptor (beta chain) emerged from a study of T-cell reconstitution after alpha-beta-depleted transplantation in children (dated by TCRdb to the mid-2010s). Study-level background: T-cell immune reconstitution after TCRalphabeta/CD19-depleted allogeneic hematopoietic cell transplantation in children was quantitatively tracked in the study by means of TCR repertoire profiling.

The method behind the library was PCR. The instrument given in TCRdb is Illumina HiSeq 2500. To normalize quantification of the TCRbeta repertoire, the TCR libraries were built with molecular barcoding that relied on unique molecular identifiers. The public reads were reprocessed in TCRdb via fastp at Q25 and MiXCR, keeping in-frame beta chains. Records with the same CDR3 protein are collapsed into one entry carrying the most frequent genes and DNA. The sample table shows about 230,000 distinct CDR3 sequences, and 7.5% to 10% are seen once. The ten largest account for 5% to 5.5% of the sample. This clonotype was found many times. Its antigen is not yet known. Base-call qualities are not available, and no considerably larger clone is one nucleotide away. Sequenced material: PBMCs from the stem cell graft donor, taken from the stem cell graft. The TCR sequence derives from a human donor who donated a stem cell graft to a child with SCID.

The CDR3 protein sequence reads: CASSQDRGTANEKLFF. The sequenced DNA is TGTGCCAGCAGCCAAGATCGCGGGACCGCTAATGAAAAACTGTTTTTT. This sequence uses TRBV4-2 and TRBJ1-4; TRBD1 is a weak D gene call, 5 bases matching. As encoded in the germline V gene, CDR1 is LGHNA while CDR2 is YNFKEQ. The CDR3 starts with the cysteine, ends with the phenylalanine, and has 16 residues. Solely the CDR3 DNA is kept, with 48 bases framed from the first base. Deletion took 0 bases off V and 3 bases off J, with a span of 11 bases between the germline ends.